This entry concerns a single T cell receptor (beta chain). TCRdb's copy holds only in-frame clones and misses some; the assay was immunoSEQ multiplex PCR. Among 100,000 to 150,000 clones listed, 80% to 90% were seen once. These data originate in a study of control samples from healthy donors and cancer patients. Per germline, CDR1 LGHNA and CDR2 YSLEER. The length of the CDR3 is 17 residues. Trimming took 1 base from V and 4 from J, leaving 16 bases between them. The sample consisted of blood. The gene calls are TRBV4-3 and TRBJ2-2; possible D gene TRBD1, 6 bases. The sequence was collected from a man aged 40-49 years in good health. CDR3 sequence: CASSQVHREGATGELFF. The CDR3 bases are TGCGCCAGCAGCCAAGTTCACAGGGAAGGGGCCACCGGGGAGCTGTTTTTT.